This note documents a single TCR beta chain sequence. Its antigen is as yet unknown. These data belong to a study of cytomegalovirus exposure and HLA in healthy donors. Clones were sequenced by immunoSEQ multiplex PCR, and TCRdb holds only the in-frame ones, with some missing. The sample shows 150,000 to 200,000 clones, roughly 81% of them seen only once. Study-wide results and caveats: Cytomegalovirus status, reportedly, was diagnosed with high specificity and sensitivity by the classifier. The tendency of first-cohort TCR clusters to co-occur in the approximately 120 validation repertoires was identified by a subsequent analysis.

The germline gives CDR1 MNHNS, CDR2 SASEGT. The CDR3 runs to 16 residues. The ends were cut back, 2 bases at V and 7 bases at J, with 18 bases in the middle. V usage is TRBV6-1 and J usage is TRBJ1-5; weak D call: TRBD1 (5 bases). The receptor was isolated from a woman aged 25 to 39 in good health and CMV-seronegative. Sequenced material: PBMCs. For the CDR3, the DNA is TGTGCCAGCAGTGAAACGCGACAGACAGCGGGCCAGCCCCAGCATTTT. Its translation is CASSETRQTAGQPQHF.